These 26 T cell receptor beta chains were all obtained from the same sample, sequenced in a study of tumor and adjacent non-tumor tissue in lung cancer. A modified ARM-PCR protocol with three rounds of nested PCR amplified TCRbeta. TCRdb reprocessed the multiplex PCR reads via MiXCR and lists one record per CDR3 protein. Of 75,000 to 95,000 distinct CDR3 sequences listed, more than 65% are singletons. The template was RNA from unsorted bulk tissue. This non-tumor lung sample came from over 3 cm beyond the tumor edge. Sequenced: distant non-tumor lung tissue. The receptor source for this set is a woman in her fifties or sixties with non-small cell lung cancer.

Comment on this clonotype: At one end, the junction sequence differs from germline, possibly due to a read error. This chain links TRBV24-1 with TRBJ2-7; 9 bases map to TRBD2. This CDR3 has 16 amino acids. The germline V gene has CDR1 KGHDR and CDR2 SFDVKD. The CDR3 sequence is CATSVAGGVYSYEEYF. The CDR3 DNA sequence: TGTGCAACCAGTGTCGCGGGAGGGGTGTATTCCTACGAGGAGTACTTC.

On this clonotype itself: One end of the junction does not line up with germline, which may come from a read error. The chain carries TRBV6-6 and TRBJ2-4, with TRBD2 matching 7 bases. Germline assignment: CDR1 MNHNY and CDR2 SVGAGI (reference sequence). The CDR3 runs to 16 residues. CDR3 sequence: CASSRREGNFRNIQYF. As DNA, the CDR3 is TGTGCCAGCAGTCGCAGGGAGGGGAACTTTAGAAACATTCAATACTTC.

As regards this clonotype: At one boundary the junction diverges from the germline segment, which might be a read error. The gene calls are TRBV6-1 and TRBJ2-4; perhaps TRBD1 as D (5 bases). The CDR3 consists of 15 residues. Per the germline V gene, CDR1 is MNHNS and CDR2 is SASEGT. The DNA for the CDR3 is TGTGCAAGCAGCCAGTTGCAGGGCCAGGAGAGCATTCAGTACTTC. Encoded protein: CASSQLQGQESIQYF.

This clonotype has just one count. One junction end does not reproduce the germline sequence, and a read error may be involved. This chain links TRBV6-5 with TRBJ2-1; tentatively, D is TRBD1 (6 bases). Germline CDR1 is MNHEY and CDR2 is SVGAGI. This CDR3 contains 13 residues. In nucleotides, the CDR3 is TGTGTCAGCAGTTCCGGACAGAACAATGAGCACTTCTTC. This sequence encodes CVSSSGQNNEHFF.

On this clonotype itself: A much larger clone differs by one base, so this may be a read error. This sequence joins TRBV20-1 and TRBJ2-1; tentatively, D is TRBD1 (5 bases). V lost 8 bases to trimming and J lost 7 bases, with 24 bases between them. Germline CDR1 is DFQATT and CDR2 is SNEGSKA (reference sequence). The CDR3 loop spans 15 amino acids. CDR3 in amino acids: CSSRYGATVGNEQFF. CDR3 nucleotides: TGCAGTTCCCGCTATGGGGCTACTGTGGGTAATGAGCAGTTCTTC.

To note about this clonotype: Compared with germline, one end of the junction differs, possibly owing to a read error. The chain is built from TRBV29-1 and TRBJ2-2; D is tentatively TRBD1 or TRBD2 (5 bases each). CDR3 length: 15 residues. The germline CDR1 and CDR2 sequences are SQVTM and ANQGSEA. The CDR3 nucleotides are TGCGGCGTTGGGGGTCATGGGGTAGGGACCGGGGAACTGTTTTTT. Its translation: CGVGGHGVGTGELFF.

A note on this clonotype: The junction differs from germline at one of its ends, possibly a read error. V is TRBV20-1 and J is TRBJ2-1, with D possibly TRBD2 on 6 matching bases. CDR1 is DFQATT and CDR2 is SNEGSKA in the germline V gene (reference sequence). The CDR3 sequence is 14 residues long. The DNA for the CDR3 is TGCAGCGCTAGAGGGAGGCTGACCTACAATGAGCAGTTCTTC. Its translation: CSARGRLTYNEQFF.

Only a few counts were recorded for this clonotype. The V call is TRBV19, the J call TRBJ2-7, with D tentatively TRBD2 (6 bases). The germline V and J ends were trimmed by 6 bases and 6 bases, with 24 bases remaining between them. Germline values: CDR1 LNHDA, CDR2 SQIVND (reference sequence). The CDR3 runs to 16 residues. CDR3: CASRTTPRTGVTEQYF. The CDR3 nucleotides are TGTGCCAGTAGGACTACCCCTAGAACGGGAGTCACCGAGCAGTACTTC.

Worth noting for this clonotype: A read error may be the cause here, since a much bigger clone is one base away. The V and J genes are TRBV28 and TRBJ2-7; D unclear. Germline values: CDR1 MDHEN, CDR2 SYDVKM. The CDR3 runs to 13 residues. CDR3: CANSFLNAYEQYF. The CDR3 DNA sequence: TGTGCCAACAGTTTCCTGAATGCCTACGAGCAGTACTTC.

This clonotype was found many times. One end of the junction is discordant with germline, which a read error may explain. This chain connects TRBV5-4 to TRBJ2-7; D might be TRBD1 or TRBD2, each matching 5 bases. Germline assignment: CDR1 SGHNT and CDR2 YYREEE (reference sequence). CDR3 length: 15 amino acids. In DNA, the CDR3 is TGTGCCAGCAGCTTGGGCCGGGGCAGCTCCTACGAGCAGTGCTTC. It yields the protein CASSLGRGSSYEQCF.

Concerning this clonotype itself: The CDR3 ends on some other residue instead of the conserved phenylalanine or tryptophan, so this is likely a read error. Here the CDR3 reads CAISYRGTEAFL. In DNA, the CDR3 is TGTGCCATCAGTTACAGGGGCACTGAAGCTTTCCTT. V usage is TRBV6-5 and J usage is TRBJ1-1, with TRBD1 identical over 7 bases. The length of the CDR3 is 12 residues. Germline values: CDR1 MNHEY, CDR2 SVGAGI.

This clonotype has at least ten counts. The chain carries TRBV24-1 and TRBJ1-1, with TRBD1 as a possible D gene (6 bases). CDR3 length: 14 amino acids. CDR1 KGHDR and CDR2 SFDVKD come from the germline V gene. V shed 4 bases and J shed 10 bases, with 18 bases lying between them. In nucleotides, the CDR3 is TGTGCCACCAGTGACCGAGGAGGACAGCTCGGAGCTTTCTTT. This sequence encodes CATSDRGGQLGAFF.

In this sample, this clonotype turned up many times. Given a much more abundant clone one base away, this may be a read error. The CDR3 here is CASRSGPAGHNEQFF. CDR3 nucleotides: TGTGCCAGCAGATCCGGACCAGCGGGCCACAATGAGCAGTTCTTC. This chain links TRBV6-1 with TRBJ2-1, with D possibly being TRBD2 (6 bases). The CDR3 is made up of 15 amino acids. Germline lookup yields CDR1 MNHNS and CDR2 SASEGT. The V end was cut by 6 bases, the J end by 5 bases, with 17 bases between.

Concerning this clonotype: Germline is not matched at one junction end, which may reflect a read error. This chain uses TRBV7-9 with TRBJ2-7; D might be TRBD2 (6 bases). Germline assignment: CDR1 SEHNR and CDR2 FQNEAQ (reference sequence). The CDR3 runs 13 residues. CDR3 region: CASSLRGTYEHYF. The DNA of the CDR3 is TGTGCCAGTAGCTTGCGGGGAACCTACGAGCACTACTTC. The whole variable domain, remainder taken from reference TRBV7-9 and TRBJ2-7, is DTGVSQNPRHKITKRGQNVTFRCDPISEHNRLYWYRQTLGQGPEFLTYFQNEAQLEKSRLLSDRFSAERPKGSFSTLEIQRTEQGDSAMYLCASSLRGTYEHYFGPGTRLTVT.

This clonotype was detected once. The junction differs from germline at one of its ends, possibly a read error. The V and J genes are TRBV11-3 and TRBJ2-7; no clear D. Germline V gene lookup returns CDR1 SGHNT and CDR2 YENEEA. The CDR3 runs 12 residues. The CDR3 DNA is TGTGCCAGCAGCTGGGCAGTGGACGAACAGTACTTC. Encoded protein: CASSWAVDEQYF.

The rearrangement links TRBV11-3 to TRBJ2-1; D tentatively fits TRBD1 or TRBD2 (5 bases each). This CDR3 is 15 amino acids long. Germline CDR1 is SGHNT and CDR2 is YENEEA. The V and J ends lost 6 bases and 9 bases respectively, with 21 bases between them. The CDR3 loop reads CASSNRGSSFSEQFF. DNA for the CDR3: TGTGCCAGCAGTAACCGGGGCAGCTCCTTCAGTGAGCAGTTCTTC.

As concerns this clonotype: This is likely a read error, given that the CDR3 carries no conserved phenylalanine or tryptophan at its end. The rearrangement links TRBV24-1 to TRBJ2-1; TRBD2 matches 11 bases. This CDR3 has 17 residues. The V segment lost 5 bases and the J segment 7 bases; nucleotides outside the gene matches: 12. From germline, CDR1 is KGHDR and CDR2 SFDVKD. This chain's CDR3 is CATSGRGTSGSWNEQFL. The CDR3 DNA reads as TGTGCCACCAGTGGCCGCGGCACTAGCGGGAGCTGGAATGAGCAGTTCCTC.

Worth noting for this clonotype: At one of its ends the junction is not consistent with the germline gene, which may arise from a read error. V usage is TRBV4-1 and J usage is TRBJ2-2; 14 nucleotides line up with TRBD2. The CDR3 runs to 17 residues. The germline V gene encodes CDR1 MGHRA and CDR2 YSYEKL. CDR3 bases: TGTGCCAGCAGCCACGGACTAGCGGGAGGCAACAGCGGGGAGCTGTTTTTT. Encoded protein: CASSHGLAGGNSGELFF.

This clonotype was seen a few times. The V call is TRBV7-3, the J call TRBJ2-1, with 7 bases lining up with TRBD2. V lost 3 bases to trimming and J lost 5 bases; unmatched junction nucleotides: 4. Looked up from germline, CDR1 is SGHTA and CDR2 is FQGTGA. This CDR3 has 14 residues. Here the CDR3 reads CASSFGGSHNEQFF. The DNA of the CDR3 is TGTGCCAGCAGCTTCGGCGGGAGCCACAATGAGCAGTTCTTC.

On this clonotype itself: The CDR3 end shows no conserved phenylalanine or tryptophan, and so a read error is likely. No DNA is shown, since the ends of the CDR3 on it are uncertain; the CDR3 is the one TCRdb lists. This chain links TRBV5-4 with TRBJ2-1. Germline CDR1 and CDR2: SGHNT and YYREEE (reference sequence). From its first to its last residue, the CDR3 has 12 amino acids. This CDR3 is CASSLGINEKFL.

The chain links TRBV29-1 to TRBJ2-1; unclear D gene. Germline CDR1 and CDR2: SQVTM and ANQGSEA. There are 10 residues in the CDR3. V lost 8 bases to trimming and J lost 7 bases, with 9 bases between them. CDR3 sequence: CSTEVNEQFF. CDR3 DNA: TGCAGCACTGAAGTAAATGAGCAGTTCTTC.

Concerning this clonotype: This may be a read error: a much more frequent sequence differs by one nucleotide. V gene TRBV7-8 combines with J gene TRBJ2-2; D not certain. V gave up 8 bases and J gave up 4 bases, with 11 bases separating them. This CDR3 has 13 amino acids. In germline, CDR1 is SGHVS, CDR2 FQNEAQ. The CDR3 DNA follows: TGTGCCAGCGGCCCAATTATCACCGGGGAGCTGTTTTTT. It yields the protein CASGPIITGELFF.

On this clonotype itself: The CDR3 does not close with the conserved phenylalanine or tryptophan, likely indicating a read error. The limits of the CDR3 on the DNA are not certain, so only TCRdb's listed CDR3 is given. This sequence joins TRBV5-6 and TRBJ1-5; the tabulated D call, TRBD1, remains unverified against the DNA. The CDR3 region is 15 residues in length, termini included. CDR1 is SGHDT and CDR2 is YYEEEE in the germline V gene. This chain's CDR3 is CASSGAGASNQPHHS.

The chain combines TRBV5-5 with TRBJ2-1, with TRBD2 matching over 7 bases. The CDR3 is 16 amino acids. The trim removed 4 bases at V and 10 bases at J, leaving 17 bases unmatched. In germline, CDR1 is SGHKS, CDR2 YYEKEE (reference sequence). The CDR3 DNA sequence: TGTGCCAGCAGCGTGGTAGCTAGCGGAGACAGTAACGAGCAGTTCTTC. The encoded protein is CASSVVASGDSNEQFF.

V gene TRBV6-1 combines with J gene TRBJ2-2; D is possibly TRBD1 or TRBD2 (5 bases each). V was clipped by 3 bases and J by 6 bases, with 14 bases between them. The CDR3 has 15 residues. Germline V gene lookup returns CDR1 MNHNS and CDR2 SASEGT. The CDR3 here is CASSDGHGDAGELFF. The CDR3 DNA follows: TGTGCCAGCAGTGACGGACATGGGGACGCCGGGGAGCTGTTTTTT.

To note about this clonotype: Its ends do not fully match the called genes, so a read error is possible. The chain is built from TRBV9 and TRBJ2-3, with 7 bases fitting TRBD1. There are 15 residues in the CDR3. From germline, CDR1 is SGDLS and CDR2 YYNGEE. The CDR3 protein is CVSSDRERGTDTQYF. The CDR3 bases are TGTGTCAGCAGCGACAGGGAGAGGGGCACAGATACGCAGTATTTT.